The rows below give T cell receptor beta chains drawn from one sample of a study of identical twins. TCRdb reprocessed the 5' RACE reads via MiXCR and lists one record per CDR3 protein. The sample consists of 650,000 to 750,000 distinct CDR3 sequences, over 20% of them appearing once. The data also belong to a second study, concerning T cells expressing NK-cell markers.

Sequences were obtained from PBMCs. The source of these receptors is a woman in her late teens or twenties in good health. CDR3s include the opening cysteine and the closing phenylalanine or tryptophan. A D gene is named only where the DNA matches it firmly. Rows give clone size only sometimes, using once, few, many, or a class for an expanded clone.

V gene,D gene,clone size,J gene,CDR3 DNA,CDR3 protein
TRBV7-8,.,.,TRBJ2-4,TGTGCCAGCAGCCCCATGCGCCAGTTATTAAACATTCAGTACTTC,CASSPMRQLLNIQYF
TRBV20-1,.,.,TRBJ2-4,TGCAGTGTTTCCACAGGTGGAGCCAAAAACATTCAGTACTTC,CSVSTGGAKNIQYF
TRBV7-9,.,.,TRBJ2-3,TGTGCCAGCAGCCCCCGGCGGACCACAGATACGCAGTATTTT,CASSPRRTTDTQYF
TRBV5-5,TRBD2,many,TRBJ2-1,TGTGCCAGCAGCCTAGCGGGAGATGGTGAGCAGTTCTTC,CASSLAGDGEQFF
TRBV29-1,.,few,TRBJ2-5,TGCAGCGATAAAGCGCAGGGGACCCAGTACTTC,CSDKAQGTQYF
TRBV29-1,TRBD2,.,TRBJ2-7,TGCAGCGTTGAAGGACTAGCGAAGAGCTCCTACGAGCAGTACTTC,CSVEGLAKSSYEQYF
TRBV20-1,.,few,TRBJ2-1,TGCAGTGCTAGAATGGTCCACGCGCCAGGGGAGCAGTTCTTC,CSARMVHAPGEQFF
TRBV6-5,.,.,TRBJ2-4,TGTGCCAGCAGTTACTCGCTGGGGCGCGAACACCTAGCCAAAAACATTCAGTACTTC,CASSYSLGREHLAKNIQYF
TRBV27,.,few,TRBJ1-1,TGTGCCAGCAGTTCAGTTCTGAACACTGAAGCTTTCTTT,CASSSVLNTEAFF
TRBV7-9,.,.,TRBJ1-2,TGTGCCAGCAGCCGCAGGAACCCTAACTATGGCTACACCTTC,CASSRRNPNYGYTF
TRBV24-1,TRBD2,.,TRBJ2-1,TGTGCCACCAGTGACGCCGGGACTAACGACAATGAGCAGTTCTTC,CATSDAGTNDNEQFF